The 4 T cell receptor beta chains below were found in one sample sequenced in a study of blood T cell repertoires in COVID-19. Libraries were prepared by immunoSEQ multiplex PCR; TCRdb keeps only in-frame clonotypes and omits some of them. The data show around 250,000 clones, 83% seen once. The sample was peripheral blood. These receptors were obtained from a man aged 55 to 70 who had recovered from COVID-19.

V and J are TRBV6-2 or TRBV6-3 and TRBJ2-5, with D possibly being TRBD2 (6 bases). V lost 4 bases and J lost 7, with 13 bases in between. The CDR3 is made up of 13 amino acids. From germline, CDR1 is MNHEY and CDR2 SVGEGT. CDR3 region: CASSSGPGGTQYF. For the CDR3, the DNA is TGTGCCAGCAGTTCAGGGCCCGGGGGGACCCAGTACTTC.

The chain has TRBV5-5 and TRBJ2-7, with a possible D match to TRBD2 (6 bases). Germline CDR1 reads SGHKS; CDR2 reads YYEKEE (reference sequence). The CDR3 has 15 residues. With 0 bases removed from V and 12 bases from J, the gap between germline ends came to 22 bases. The CDR3 here is CASSLDTSSRVMGYF. For the CDR3, the DNA is TGTGCCAGCAGCTTGGATACTAGCTCGAGAGTGATGGGGTACTTC.

The chain employs TRBV6-5 and TRBJ2-7, with 7 positions matching TRBD2. The ends lost 5 bases at V and 0 bases at J; junction bases unmatched: 7. The germline CDR1 and CDR2 sequences are MNHEY and SVGAGI. The CDR3 extends over 15 amino acids. The CDR3 region has the DNA TGTGCCAGCAGTCCCCAGGCGGGGGACTCCTACGAGCAGTACTTC. The encoded protein is CASSPQAGDSYEQYF.

V and J are TRBV11-2 and TRBJ1-3; a weak D match, TRBD1 (6 bases). Trimming pared 4 bases from V and 0 bases from J, leaving 10 bases between. Germline-derived CDR1 and CDR2 are SGHAT and FQNNGV. The CDR3 length is 15 residues. Written as DNA, the CDR3 is TGTGCCAGCAGCTCCGACAGGCTCTCTGGAAACACCATATATTTT. Translating it yields CASSSDRLSGNTIYF.